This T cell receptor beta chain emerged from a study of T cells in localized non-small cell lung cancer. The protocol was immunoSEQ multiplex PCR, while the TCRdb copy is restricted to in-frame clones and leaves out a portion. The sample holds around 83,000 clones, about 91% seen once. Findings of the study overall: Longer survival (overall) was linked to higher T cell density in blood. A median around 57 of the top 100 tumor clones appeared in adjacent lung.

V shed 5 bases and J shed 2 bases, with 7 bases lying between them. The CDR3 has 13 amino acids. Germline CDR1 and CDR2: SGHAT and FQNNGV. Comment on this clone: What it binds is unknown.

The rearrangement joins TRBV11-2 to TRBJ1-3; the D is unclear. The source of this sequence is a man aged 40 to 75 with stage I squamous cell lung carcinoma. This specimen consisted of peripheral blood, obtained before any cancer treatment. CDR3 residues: CASSPTPGNTIYF. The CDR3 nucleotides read TGTGCCAGCAGCCCCACTCCTGGAAACACCATATATTTT.